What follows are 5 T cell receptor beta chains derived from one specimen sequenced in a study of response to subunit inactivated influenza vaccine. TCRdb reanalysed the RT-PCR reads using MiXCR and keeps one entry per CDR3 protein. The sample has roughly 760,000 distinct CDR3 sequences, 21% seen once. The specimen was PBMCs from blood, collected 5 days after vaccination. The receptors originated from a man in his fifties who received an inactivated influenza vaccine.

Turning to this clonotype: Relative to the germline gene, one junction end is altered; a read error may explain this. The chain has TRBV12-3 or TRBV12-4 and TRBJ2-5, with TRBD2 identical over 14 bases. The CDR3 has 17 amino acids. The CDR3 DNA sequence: TGTGCCAGCAGTTTCCGACTAGCGGGGGGGCCTGAAGAGACCCGGTACTTC. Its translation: CASSFRLAGGPEETRYF.

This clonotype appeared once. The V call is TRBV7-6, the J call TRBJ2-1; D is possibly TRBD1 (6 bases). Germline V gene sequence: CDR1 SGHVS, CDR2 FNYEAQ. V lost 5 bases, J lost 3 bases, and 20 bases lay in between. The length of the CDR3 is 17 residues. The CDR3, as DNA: TGTGCCAGCAGCAACCCGCTCCGGGACACGCTCTACAATGAGCAGTTCTTC. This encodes CASSNPLRDTLYNEQFF.

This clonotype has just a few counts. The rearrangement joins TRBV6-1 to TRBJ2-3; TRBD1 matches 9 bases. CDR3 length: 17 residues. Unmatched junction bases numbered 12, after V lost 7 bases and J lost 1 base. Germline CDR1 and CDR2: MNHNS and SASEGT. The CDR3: CASTQDRGYLGTDTQYF. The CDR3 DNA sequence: TGTGCCAGCACACAGGACAGGGGATATCTGGGCACAGATACGCAGTATTTT.

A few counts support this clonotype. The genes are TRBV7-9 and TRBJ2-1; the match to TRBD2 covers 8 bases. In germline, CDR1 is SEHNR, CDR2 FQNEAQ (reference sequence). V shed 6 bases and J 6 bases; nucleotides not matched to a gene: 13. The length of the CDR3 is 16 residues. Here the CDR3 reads CASRSIPGLVSNEQFF. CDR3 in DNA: TGTGCCAGCAGATCGATTCCGGGACTAGTATCCAATGAGCAGTTCTTC.

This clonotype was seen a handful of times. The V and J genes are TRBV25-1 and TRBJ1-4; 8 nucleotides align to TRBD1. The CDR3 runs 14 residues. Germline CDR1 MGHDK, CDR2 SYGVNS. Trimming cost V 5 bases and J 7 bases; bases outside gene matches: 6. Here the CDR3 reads CASSNRGKGEKLFF. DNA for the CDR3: TGTGCCAGCAGTAACAGGGGGAAGGGTGAAAAACTGTTTTTT.